These 4 T cell receptor beta chains were sequenced from one sample in a study of blood T cell repertoires in COVID-19. Profiled with immunoSEQ multiplex PCR; TCRdb holds only in-frame clones, not every one. This sample carries hundreds of thousands of clones, approximately 84% of them seen once, and the ten largest clones take 8.6%. The specimen sequenced was peripheral blood. All receptors come from a human donor in a cohort sampled during active COVID-19.

V usage is TRBV20-1 and J usage is TRBJ2-7, with D possibly being TRBD2 (5 bases). Germline CDR1 reads DFQATT; CDR2 reads SNEGSKA (reference sequence). Trimming removed 3 bases at V and 2 bases at J, with 20 bases between. This CDR3 has 16 amino acids. This CDR3 reads CSASRLLSAEPYEQYF. The CDR3 region has the DNA TGCAGTGCTAGTCGACTATTGAGCGCGGAACCCTACGAGCAGTACTTC.

At least ten counts were recorded for this clone. The chain is built from TRBV2 and TRBJ1-5; D remains unclear. Germline CDR1 is SNHLY and CDR2 is FYNNEI. The CDR3 covers 12 residues. With 7 bases removed from V and 3 bases from J, the gap between germline ends came to 7 bases. DNA for the CDR3: TGTGCCAGCATGGCCGTCAATCAGCCCCAGCATTTT. Translating gives CASMAVNQPQHF.

The chain couples TRBV6-1 to TRBJ1-2, with TRBD1 matching 7 bases. J lost 2 bases, V lost 3 bases, and 0 bases had no gene match. The CDR3 length is 13 residues. Germline assignment: CDR1 MNHNS and CDR2 SASEGT. The chain's CDR3 is CASSETGNYGYTF. Written as DNA, the CDR3 is TGTGCCAGCAGTGAGACAGGGAACTATGGCTACACCTTC.

This chain links TRBV6-4 with TRBJ2-1; D is unresolved. V was shortened by 5 bases and J by 0 bases, with 14 bases between the two germline ends. This CDR3 contains 16 residues. The germline CDR1 and CDR2 sequences are MRHNA and SNTAGT. DNA for the CDR3: TGTGCCAGCAGTCCCCGAGCGTGGAGCTCCTACAATGAGCAGTTCTTC. Its translation is CASSPRAWSSYNEQFF.